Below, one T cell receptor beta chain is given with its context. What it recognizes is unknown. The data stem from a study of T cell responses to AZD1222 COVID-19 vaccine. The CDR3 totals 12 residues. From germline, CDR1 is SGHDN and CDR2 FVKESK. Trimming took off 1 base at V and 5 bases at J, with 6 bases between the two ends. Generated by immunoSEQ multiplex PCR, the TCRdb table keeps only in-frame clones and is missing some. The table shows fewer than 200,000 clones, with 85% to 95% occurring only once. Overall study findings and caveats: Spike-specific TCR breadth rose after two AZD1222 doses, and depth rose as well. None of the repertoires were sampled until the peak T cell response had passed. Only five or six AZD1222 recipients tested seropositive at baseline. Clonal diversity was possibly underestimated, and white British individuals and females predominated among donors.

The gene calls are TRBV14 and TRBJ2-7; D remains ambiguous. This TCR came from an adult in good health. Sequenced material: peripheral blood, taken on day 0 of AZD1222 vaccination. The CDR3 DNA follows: TGTGCCAGCAGCCAAGGTGATCACGAGCAGTACTTC. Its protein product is CASSQGDHEQYF.